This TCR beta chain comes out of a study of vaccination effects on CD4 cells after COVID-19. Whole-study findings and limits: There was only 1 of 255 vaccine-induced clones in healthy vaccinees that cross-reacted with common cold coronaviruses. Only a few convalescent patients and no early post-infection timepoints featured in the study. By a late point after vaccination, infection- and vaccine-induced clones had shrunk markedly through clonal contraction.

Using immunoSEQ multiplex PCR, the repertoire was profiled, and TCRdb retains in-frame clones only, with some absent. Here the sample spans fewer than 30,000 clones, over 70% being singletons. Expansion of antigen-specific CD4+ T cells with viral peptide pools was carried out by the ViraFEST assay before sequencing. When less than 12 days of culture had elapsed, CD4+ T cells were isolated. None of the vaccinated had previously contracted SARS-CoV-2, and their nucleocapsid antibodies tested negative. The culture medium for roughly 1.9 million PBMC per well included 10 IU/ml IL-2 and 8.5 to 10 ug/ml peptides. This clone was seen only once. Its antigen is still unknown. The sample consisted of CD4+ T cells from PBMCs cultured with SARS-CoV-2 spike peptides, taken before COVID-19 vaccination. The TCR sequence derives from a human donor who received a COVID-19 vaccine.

The chain's CDR3 is CASRARPNSPLHF. The CDR3 coding sequence is TGTGCCAGCAGAGCGCGGCCTAATTCACCCCTCCACTTT. The chain links TRBV12-3 or TRBV12-4 to TRBJ1-6; D call uncertain. The ends were cut back, 6 bases at V and 6 bases at J, with 9 bases in the middle. The CDR3 consists of 13 residues.